This T cell receptor (beta chain) was sequenced during a study of blood T cell repertoires in COVID-19. Study details: Researchers got acute and convalescent COVID-19 samples from the United States, Italy and Spain.

Generated by immunoSEQ multiplex PCR, the TCRdb table keeps only in-frame clones and is missing some. Altogether around 420,000 clones are present, approximately 86% being singletons, with the ten largest covering roughly 1.9%. The germline CDR1 and CDR2 sequences are LNHDA and SQIVND (reference sequence). V lost 7 bases and J lost 0; bases outside the gene matches: 8. The CDR3 has 15 residues. Sequenced sample: PBMCs or T cells enriched from blood (not recorded which). This sequence was found in a woman in her forties with acute COVID-19. This chain uses TRBV19 with TRBJ1-2; 7 positions match TRBD1. CDR3: CASTGTDSSNYGYTF. The CDR3 DNA is TGTGCCAGTACCGGGACAGACTCCTCTAACTATGGCTACACCTTC.